The clone carrying this TCR beta chain has more than one count but fewer than ten. Its target is not known. The CDR3 runs to 16 residues. Germline lookup yields CDR1 MDHEN and CDR2 SYDVKM. The V gene end was trimmed by 4 bases and the J gene end by 4 bases; junction bases not matched to a gene: 10. The record originates from a study of OX40 agonist ivuxolimab in advanced cancers. Whole-study context: Recorded diagnoses for dose-escalation patients were hepatocellular carcinoma, melanoma, renal cell or head and neck cancer. In three patients, partial responses were observed, one with hepatocellular carcinoma and two with cutaneous melanoma. Study results and caveats: Average numbers of expanded clones were greater in CD8+ T cells than in CD4+. Clonal expansion among partial responders at 0.1-3.0 mg/kg ranked near the lowest.

The protocol was immunoSEQ multiplex PCR, while the TCRdb copy is restricted to in-frame clones and leaves out a portion. The sample holds around 77,000 clones, approximately 78% seen once. The chain recombines TRBV28 with TRBJ2-5; TRBD2 matches 9 bases. This TCR came from an adult with an advanced solid tumor such as melanoma, head and neck, liver or kidney cancer. Source: CD4+ or CD8+ T cells sorted from blood, taken in a trial of the OX40 agonist ivuxolimab. The CDR3 coding sequence is TGTGCCAGCAGTTCCGACTTGCGGGAGGGCCGAGAGACCCAGTACTTC. Translated: CASSSDLREGRETQYF. The whole variable domain, filled in from reference TRBV28 and TRBJ2-5, reads DVKVTQSSRYLVKRTGEKVFLECVQDMDHENMFWYRQDPGLGLRLIYFSYDVKMKEKGDIPEGYSVSREKKERFSLILESASTNQTSMYLCASSSDLREGRETQYFGPGTRLLVL.